The 28 T cell receptor beta chains presented below share a single source sample, sequenced in a study of blood T cell repertoires in COVID-19. Generated by immunoSEQ multiplex PCR, the TCRdb table keeps only in-frame clones and is missing some. This table has about 180,000 clones, 84% appearing once. What was sequenced was PBMCs or T cells enriched from blood (not recorded which). All receptors derive from a man between 45 and 60 years old who had recovered from COVID-19.

This clone was counted a few times. The rearrangement joins TRBV7-8 to TRBJ2-7, with 12 bases lining up with TRBD2. Trimming at V came to 5 bases and at J to 4 bases, leaving 6 bases not matched to a gene. The CDR3 sequence is 15 residues long. Germline V gene sequence: CDR1 SGHVS, CDR2 FQNEAQ. The CDR3 DNA reads as TGTGCCAGCAGCCGTCGGACTAGCGGGGTGTACGAGCAGTACTTC. Protein product: CASSRRTSGVYEQYF.

The chain carries TRBV12-3 or TRBV12-4 and TRBJ2-1; D is perhaps TRBD2 (5 bases). The CDR3 sequence is 12 residues long. V shed 1 base and J shed 9 bases, with 7 bases lying between them. CDR3 region: CASSLGRSEQFF. CDR3 DNA: TGTGCCAGCAGTTTAGGGAGGAGTGAGCAGTTCTTC.

In DNA, the CDR3 is TGTGCCAGCAGCTTGAGACAGGGACAGTACTTC. Protein sequence: CASSLRQGQYF. V is TRBV13 and J is TRBJ2-7, with 7 nucleotides matching TRBD1. CDR3 length: 11 amino acids. Trimming took 3 bases from V and 10 from J; bases not matched to a gene: 3. From germline, CDR1 is PRHDT and CDR2 FYEKMQ (reference sequence).

V gene TRBV13 combines with J gene TRBJ2-4; D is possibly TRBD1 (6 bases). CDR1 is PRHDT, CDR2 FYEKMQ, per germline (reference sequence). The V end lost 1 base, the J end lost 1 base, and 11 bases lay between the germline ends. The CDR3 loop spans 16 amino acids. The DNA of the CDR3 is TGTGCCAGCAGCTTAGTGACAGGAAGGGCCAAAAACATTCAGTACTTC. Encoded protein: CASSLVTGRAKNIQYF.

V gene TRBV4-1 combines with J gene TRBJ1-1; 9 bases fit TRBD1. Unmatched junction bases numbered 8, after V lost 4 bases and J lost 11 bases. The length of the CDR3 is 13 residues. Germline V gene data show CDR1 as MGHRA and CDR2 as YSYEKL. The CDR3 DNA sequence: TGCGCCAGCAGCCCTCCGGGACAGGGTGTCGCTTTCTTT. Translated, it gives CASSPPGQGVAFF.

This clone was observed a handful of times. V and J are TRBV7-9 and TRBJ2-5; the match to TRBD2 covers 9 bases. The CDR3 runs 19 residues. With 7 bases clipped from V and 3 bases from J, the junction kept 21 bases outside the gene matches. Germline V gene sequence: CDR1 SEHNR, CDR2 FQNEAQ (reference sequence). The CDR3: CASTPRWGSGGPGKETQYF. The CDR3 DNA follows: TGTGCCAGCACCCCGCGATGGGGCAGCGGGGGGCCGGGTAAAGAGACCCAGTACTTC. The full variable domain, its missing parts supplied by reference TRBV7-9 and TRBJ2-5, is DTGVSQNPRHKITKRGQNVTFRCDPISEHNRLYWYRQTLGQGPEFLTYFQNEAQLEKSRLLSDRFSAERPKGSFSTLEIQRTEQGDSAMYLCASTPRWGSGGPGKETQYFGPGTRLLVL.

V is TRBV27 and J is TRBJ1-1, with D maybe TRBD1 (6 bases). CDR1 and CDR2 (germline): MNHEY, SMNVEV (reference sequence). The germline V and J ends were trimmed by 0 bases and 4 bases, with 9 bases remaining between them. The CDR3 runs to 14 residues. CDR3 amino acids: CASSLSQGRTEAFF. DNA of the CDR3: TGTGCCAGCAGTTTATCGCAGGGGCGCACTGAAGCTTTCTTT.

This chain uses TRBV10-1 with TRBJ2-3; the D is unclear. This CDR3 contains 15 residues. V shed 0 bases and J shed 3 bases, with 10 bases lying between them. Germline loops: CDR1 WNHNN, CDR2 SYGVQD (reference sequence). Here the CDR3 DNA reads TGCGCCAGCAGTGAGTCGGCGGTAGCAACAGATACGCAGTATTTT. Translation: CASSESAVATDTQYF.

This chain joins TRBV28 and TRBJ1-2, with D possibly TRBD1 on 5 matching bases. The CDR3 contains 15 residues. Per germline, CDR1 MDHEN and CDR2 SYDVKM. Trimming took 5 bases from V and 4 from J, leaving 17 bases between them. Here the CDR3 reads CASSPGVGQGYGYTF. The CDR3 DNA reads TGTGCCAGCAGTCCCGGCGTAGGCCAGGGCTATGGCTACACCTTC.

The chain carries TRBV5-1 and TRBJ2-1, with D tentatively TRBD1 (6 bases). V was shortened by 4 bases and J by 0 bases, with 17 bases between the two germline ends. Germline V gene data show CDR1 as SGHRS and CDR2 as YFSETQ. The CDR3 covers 17 residues. CDR3 in DNA: TGCGCCAGCAGCCTAAGGACAGACTCTAGCTCCTACAATGAGCAGTTCTTC. Protein sequence: CASSLRTDSSSYNEQFF.

The chain is built from TRBV25-1 and TRBJ2-1; 8 nucleotides align to TRBD1. The CDR3 contains 15 residues. The V and J ends lost 4 bases and 4 bases, in that order; junction bases with no gene match: 6. Germline lookup yields CDR1 MGHDK and CDR2 SYGVNS. The CDR3 DNA reads as TGTGCCAGCAGTGGACAGGGGTCCTCTTACAATGAGCAGTTCTTC. Protein sequence: CASSGQGSSYNEQFF.

The gene calls are TRBV6-1 and TRBJ2-7; perhaps TRBD2 as D (6 bases). The CDR3 sequence is 14 residues long. From germline, CDR1 is MNHNS and CDR2 SASEGT. Trimming pared 2 bases from V and 3 bases from J, leaving 11 bases between. CDR3 nucleotide sequence: TGTGCCAGCAGTGAACATCGGGGGAACTACGAGCAGTACTTC. This translates into CASSEHRGNYEQYF.

The rearrangement joins TRBV5-3 to TRBJ1-2; 7 bases line up with TRBD1. TRBV5-3 is labeled an ORF, and its function is uncertain. The CDR3 is made up of 18 amino acids. Germline trimming cut 0 bases from V and 4 bases from J; bases unmatched to any gene: 15. CDR3 coding DNA: TGTGCCAGAAGCTTGGCCCCTGAGGGCCCACAGGGGTTCTATGGCTACACCTTC. Protein: CARSLAPEGPQGFYGYTF.

CDR3 sequence: CASSPLAGGRTDTQYF. CDR3 in DNA: TGTGCCAGCAGTCCTCTAGCGGGGGGGCGCACAGATACGCAGTATTTT. V is TRBV27 and J is TRBJ2-3; 12 positions agree with TRBD2. Germline CDR1 is MNHEY and CDR2 is SMNVEV (reference sequence). The CDR3 is 16 amino acids. Unmatched junction bases numbered 4, after V lost 5 bases and J lost 1 base.

The chain links TRBV12-3 or TRBV12-4 to TRBJ1-1; D perhaps matches TRBD1 (6 bases). The ends were cut back, 7 bases at V and 7 bases at J, with 16 bases in the middle. This CDR3 has 13 amino acids. CDR3: CASTMGAQDEAFF. The CDR3 region has the DNA TGTGCCAGCACCATGGGGGCCCAGGATGAAGCTTTCTTT.

The chain recombines TRBV5-4 with TRBJ1-3; 8 nucleotides match TRBD1. The CDR3 totals 16 residues. V trimming: 3 bases; J trimming: 1 base; junction bases outside the gene matches: 6. Germline lookup yields CDR1 SGHNT and CDR2 YYREEE (reference sequence). The CDR3 region is CASSSFGTGSGNTIYF. CDR3 sequence (DNA): TGTGCCAGCAGCTCCTTCGGGACAGGTTCTGGAAACACCATATATTTT.

The rearrangement joins TRBV4-2 to TRBJ2-1, with 12 bases matching TRBD2. The CDR3 loop spans 17 amino acids. Germline CDR1 reads LGHNA; CDR2 reads YNFKEQ. V lost 0 bases to trimming and J lost 3 bases; unmatched junction nucleotides: 3. CDR3 DNA sequence: TGTGCCAGCAGCCAAGATTCTAGCGGGGGGGTCTACAATGAGCAGTTCTTC. Translating gives CASSQDSSGGVYNEQFF.

The chain employs TRBV11-3 and TRBJ2-7, with 7 bases aligning to TRBD1. From germline, CDR1 is SGHNT and CDR2 YENEEA. Trimming at V came to 5 bases and at J to 7 bases, leaving 11 bases not matched to a gene. The CDR3 extends over 14 amino acids. CDR3 DNA: TGTGCCAGCAGCATACGACAGGGATTGCAAGAGCAGTACTTC. This codes for CASSIRQGLQEQYF.

J is TRBJ1-4 and V is TRBV5-1; 8 bases match TRBD1. CDR1 and CDR2 from the germline V gene are SGHRS and YFSETQ. This CDR3 is 15 amino acids long. J lost 7 bases, V lost 1 base, and 6 bases had no gene match. The DNA for the CDR3 is TGCGCCAGCAGCTTGCAGGGGGCTTTAGTTGAAAAACTGTTTTTT. Translation gives CASSLQGALVEKLFF.

The chain links TRBV28 to TRBJ1-2; D uncertain. V lost 2 bases and J 6 bases, leaving 19 bases between the germline ends. The germline V gene has CDR1 MDHEN and CDR2 SYDVKM. The CDR3 has 16 amino acids. The CDR3 loop reads CASSLPRSEGRDGYTF. The DNA for the CDR3 is TGTGCCAGCAGTTTACCACGGTCAGAGGGTCGGGATGGCTACACCTTC.

This rearrangement joins TRBV28 to TRBJ1-1; 8 bases line up with TRBD1. Germline V gene sequence: CDR1 MDHEN, CDR2 SYDVKM. The ends lost 7 bases at V and 4 bases at J; junction bases unmatched: 11. The CDR3 is 15 residues long. As DNA, the CDR3 is TGTGCCAGCACCATCCCCCAGGGGGCTAGCACTGAAGCTTTCTTT. This gives the protein CASTIPQGASTEAFF.

This clone has only a few counts. The chain employs TRBV6-6 and TRBJ2-5; D not certain. The V end lost 10 bases, the J end lost 5 bases, and 11 bases lay between the germline ends. The CDR3 is made up of 11 amino acids. Germline CDR1 is MNHNY and CDR2 is SVGAGI (reference sequence). CDR3 nucleotide sequence: TGTGCCACCGGCCAGGCGGAGACCCAGTACTTC. Translation: CATGQAETQYF.

J is TRBJ1-5 and V is TRBV5-1, with 8 nucleotides matching TRBD1. The CDR3 consists of 13 residues. CDR1 SGHRS and CDR2 YFSETQ come from the germline V gene. The J segment lost 7 bases and the V segment lost 4 bases, leaving 4 bases of the junction unmatched. This CDR3 is CASSDTGGQPQHF. Here the CDR3 DNA reads TGCGCCAGCAGCGACACAGGGGGACAGCCCCAGCATTTT.

This clone was recorded only once. The rearrangement links TRBV6-5 to TRBJ2-7; weak D call: TRBD1 (6 bases). The CDR3 runs 14 residues. CDR1 is MNHEY, CDR2 SVGAGI, per germline. V shed 6 bases and J shed 3 bases, with 15 bases lying between them. CDR3 nucleotides: TGTGCCAGCAGGGACCGACAGGATGGCTACGAGCAGTACTTC. Translating gives CASRDRQDGYEQYF.

CDR3 protein: CASSQAGLNTEAFF. In DNA, the CDR3 is TGTGCCAGCAGCCAAGCAGGATTGAACACTGAAGCTTTCTTT. The chain recombines TRBV3-1 (or the pseudogene TRBV3-2) with TRBJ1-1; D unclear. The germline V gene encodes CDR1 LGHDT and CDR2 YNNKEL (reference sequence). This CDR3 comprises 14 residues. Trimming shortened V by 1 base and J by 0 bases, and 6 bases separated the two germline ends.

This clone appeared a single time. V usage is TRBV11-2 and J usage is TRBJ1-1; 8 nucleotides align to TRBD1. The junction had 7 bases not matched to a gene; V was cut back by 5 bases and J by 2 bases. Germline V gene sequence: CDR1 SGHAT, CDR2 FQNNGV. The CDR3 totals 15 residues. DNA for the CDR3: TGTGCCAGCAGCCGAGCCGGGACAGGAAACACTGAAGCTTTCTTT. Amino acid sequence: CASSRAGTGNTEAFF.

This clone was recorded only once. This chain joins TRBV19 and TRBJ2-2; TRBD2 matches 11 bases. This CDR3 region has 15 residues. Trimming cost V 5 bases and J 5 bases; bases outside gene matches: 4. Germline CDR1 LNHDA, CDR2 SQIVND (reference sequence). The CDR3 reads CASSYSGGATGELFF. The CDR3 DNA reads TGTGCCAGTAGTTATAGCGGGGGGGCGACCGGGGAGCTGTTTTTT.

The chain joins TRBV30 to TRBJ1-4, with 7 bases matching TRBD1. The CDR3 sequence is 15 residues long. Trimming cost V 2 bases and J 8 bases; bases outside gene matches: 11. CDR1 is GTSNPN, CDR2 SVGIG, per germline (reference sequence). CDR3 loop: CAWSSGLGGGEKLFF. Here the CDR3 DNA reads TGTGCCTGGAGTAGTGGGTTAGGGGGCGGAGAAAAACTGTTTTTT. Variable domain in full (rest from reference TRBV30 and TRBJ1-4): SQTIHQWPATLVQPVGSPLSLECTVEGTSNPNLYWYRQAAGRGLQLLFYSVGIGQISSEVPQNLSASRPQDRQFILSSKKLLLSDSGFYLCAWSSGLGGGEKLFFGSGTQLSVL.